Each of the 25 T cell receptor beta chains below was sequenced from the same sample in a study of PD-1 blockade in classical Hodgkin lymphoma. Profiling relied on immunoSEQ multiplex PCR, and the TCRdb table lists in-frame clones only, not all of them. The repertoire consists of tens of thousands of clones, with roughly 80% occurring once and the leading ten covering 19%. Time point described: cycle 4 day 1 (C4D1), after less than seven weeks of nivolumab. Brentuximab vedotin exposure varied, and every patient relapsed after autologous stem cell transplantation. The sequences come from peripheral blood mononuclear cells (PBMCs), collected before the fourth cycle of nivolumab. The receptors shown here come from a human donor with classical Hodgkin lymphoma.

Only one count was recorded for this clone. This sequence joins TRBV7-9 and TRBJ1-1, with 11 nucleotides matching TRBD1. CDR3 length: 16 amino acids. Germline assignment: CDR1 SEHNR and CDR2 FQNEAQ (reference sequence). The junction had 5 bases not matched to a gene; V was cut back by 5 bases and J by 0 bases. CDR3 residues: CASSDGQGALNTEAFF. DNA of the CDR3: TGTGCCAGCAGCGACGGACAGGGGGCGTTGAACACTGAAGCTTTCTTT.

J is TRBJ1-6 and V is TRBV6-5; 7 positions agree with TRBD1. Germline values: CDR1 MNHEY, CDR2 SVGAGI. V shed 0 bases and J 7 bases; nucleotides not matched to a gene: 3. The CDR3 runs to 15 residues. CDR3 nucleotide sequence: TGTGCCAGCAGTTACTCGAGGGGGCGGAATTCACCCCTCCACTTT. The encoded protein is CASSYSRGRNSPLHF.

This clone occurred once. The V gene is TRBV2, the J gene TRBJ2-3, with TRBD1 matching 8 bases. Germline lookup yields CDR1 SNHLY and CDR2 FYNNEI. The CDR3 has 14 residues. V gave up 5 bases and J gave up 6 bases; unmatched junction bases: 7. The CDR3 region has the DNA TGTGCCAGCAGTATAGGACAGGGTTTGGATACGCAGTATTTT. This encodes CASSIGQGLDTQYF.

The chain employs TRBV19 and TRBJ2-1, with D unclear. The CDR3 runs to 18 residues. Germline V lookup: CDR1 LNHDA, CDR2 SQIVND (reference sequence). V was shortened by 4 bases and J by 4 bases, with 23 bases between the two germline ends. In DNA, the CDR3 is TGTGCCAGTAGTACTCCCCGGCTAGTCCCCCTTGTGTACAATGAGCAGTTCTTC. Translation gives CASSTPRLVPLVYNEQFF.

The chain has TRBV7-6 and TRBJ2-3, with no clear D. The V gene's germline CDR1 is SGHVS and CDR2 FNYEAQ. The germline V and J ends were trimmed by 5 bases and 5 bases, with 11 bases remaining between them. The CDR3 is 13 residues long. The CDR3 here is CASSPPGRDTQYF. CDR3 in DNA: TGTGCCAGCAGCCCCCCCGGCCGAGATACGCAGTATTTT.

The chain combines TRBV7-9 with TRBJ1-1; TRBD1 aligns across 9 bases. The CDR3 spans 14 residues. Per the germline V gene, CDR1 is SEHNR and CDR2 is FQNEAQ (reference sequence). V was pared by 10 bases and J by 5 bases, with 11 bases of the junction left unmatched. The CDR3 bases are TGTGCCACTACCGTCGACAGGGGGGGAACTGAAGCTTTCTTT. Translating gives CATTVDRGGTEAFF.

The table lists this clone with a few counts. This chain connects TRBV2 to TRBJ1-1; 7 bases are a match to TRBD1. V dropped 10 bases and J dropped 5; count of bases not matched to a gene: 7. Germline assignment: CDR1 SNHLY and CDR2 FYNNEI. The CDR3 runs to 12 residues. CDR3 region: CAITGEWTEAFF. CDR3 DNA: TGTGCCATTACAGGGGAGTGGACTGAAGCTTTCTTT.

This clone was observed a handful of times. The gene calls are TRBV18 and TRBJ1-2; 7 bases are shared with TRBD1. V shed 6 bases and J 8 bases; nucleotides not matched to a gene: 15. Looked up from germline, CDR1 is KGHSH and CDR2 is LQKENI. CDR3 size: 15 residues. DNA of the CDR3: TGTGCCAGCTCGCCTTCTGACAGGGCGGCCTTAGGCTACACCTTC. This sequence encodes CASSPSDRAALGYTF.

Note on this clone: Compared with germline, one end of the junction differs, possibly owing to a read error. This chain joins TRBV10-2 and TRBJ2-7; 14 bases map to TRBD2. Germline V gene sequence: CDR1 WSHSY, CDR2 SAAADI. This CDR3 has 13 residues. Here the CDR3 DNA reads TGCGCCAGCAGTGATCCGGGACTAGCGGGAGAGGGCTTC. It translates to CASSDPGLAGEGF.

This chain links TRBV29-1 with TRBJ2-5; D not certain. The CDR3 runs 14 residues. Germline-derived CDR1 and CDR2 are SQVTM and ANQGSEA. The germline V and J ends were trimmed by 5 bases and 6 bases, with 19 bases remaining between them. CDR3 loop: CSVREVYWGKTQYF. The CDR3 nucleotides are TGCAGCGTTCGAGAAGTCTACTGGGGAAAGACCCAGTACTTC.

This chain joins TRBV7-2 and TRBJ1-2, with TRBD1 matching 8 bases. CDR3 size: 15 residues. Germline V CDR1 and CDR2: SGHTA, FQGNSA. Trimming cost V 4 bases and J 2 bases; bases outside gene matches: 6. The CDR3 sequence: CASSSGQAPNYGYTF. CDR3 bases: TGTGCCAGCAGCTCGGGACAGGCCCCCAACTATGGCTACACCTTC.

This rearrangement joins TRBV28 to TRBJ1-2; TRBD1 matches 7 bases. V shed 6 bases and J 2 bases; nucleotides not matched to a gene: 3. The germline V gene has CDR1 MDHEN and CDR2 SYDVKM. The CDR3 covers 13 residues. The CDR3 coding sequence is TGTGCCAGCAGACCACAGGGGAACTATGGCTACACCTTC. It is translated as CASRPQGNYGYTF.

The rearrangement uses TRBV7-9 and TRBJ1-4; maybe TRBD1 (5 bases). There are 13 residues in the CDR3. Trimming cost V 10 bases and J 7 bases, with 16 bases left between them. Germline V gives CDR1 SEHNR, CDR2 FQNEAQ (reference sequence). The CDR3 nucleotides are TGTGCCACCTCGGTTGTGGGGGGTGAAAAACTGTTTTTT. It encodes CATSVVGGEKLFF.

The rearrangement joins TRBV11-3 to TRBJ2-5; D gene unclear. V lost 6 bases and J lost 4, with 3 bases in between. Germline V gene sequence: CDR1 SGHNT, CDR2 YENEEA. The CDR3 totals 10 residues. The CDR3 region has the DNA TGTGCCAGCAGGGGAGAGACCCAGTACTTC. This codes for CASRGETQYF. Using reference TRBV11-3 and TRBJ2-5 for the parts outside the CDR3, the full variable domain is EAGVVQSPRYKIIEKKQPVAFWCNPISGHNTLYWYLQNLGQGPELLIRYENEEAVDDSQLPKDRFSAERLKGVDSTLKIQPAELGDSAVYLCASRGETQYFGPGTRLLVL.

This chain joins TRBV7-6 and TRBJ1-2; no firm D call. Trimming cost V 3 bases and J 0 bases, with 2 bases left between them. Germline V gene data show CDR1 as SGHVS and CDR2 as FNYEAQ. The CDR3 sequence is 12 residues long. As DNA, the CDR3 is TGTGCCAGCAGCTTCACTAACTATGGCTACACCTTC. Protein sequence: CASSFTNYGYTF. Supplemented by reference TRBV7-6 and TRBJ1-2, the full variable domain reads GAGVSQSPRYKVTKRGQDVALRCDPISGHVSLYWYRQALGQGPEFLTYFNYEAQQDKSGLPNDRFSAERPEGSISTLTIQRTEQRDSAMYRCASSFTNYGYTFGSGTRLTVV.

J is TRBJ2-2 and V is TRBV7-2; a weak D match, TRBD1 (5 bases). The CDR3 totals 16 residues. The V and J ends lost 5 bases and 0 bases respectively, with 13 bases between them. The germline V gene has CDR1 SGHTA and CDR2 FQGNSA. The CDR3 protein is CASSRRQLANTGELFF. Written as DNA, the CDR3 is TGTGCCAGCAGCCGAAGACAGCTAGCGAACACCGGGGAGCTGTTTTTT.

The chain couples TRBV28 to TRBJ1-1; tentatively, D is TRBD1 (5 bases). The V end was cut by 5 bases, the J end by 3 bases, with 10 bases between. This CDR3 contains 13 residues. In germline, CDR1 is MDHEN, CDR2 SYDVKM. For the CDR3, the DNA is TGTGCCAGCAGTAGAGGGGTGGACACTGAAGCTTTCTTT. It is translated as CASSRGVDTEAFF.

J is TRBJ2-5 and V is TRBV5-4; 10 bases are shared with TRBD2. The CDR3 has 15 amino acids. Germline loops: CDR1 SGHNT, CDR2 YYREEE (reference sequence). With V trimmed by 0 bases and J by 4 bases, 3 bases remained unmatched. The CDR3 protein is CASSLDLAGAETQYF. The CDR3 nucleotides read TGTGCCAGCAGCTTGGATCTAGCGGGAGCAGAGACCCAGTACTTC.

V usage is TRBV11-3 and J usage is TRBJ1-2; TRBD1 agrees at 9 bases. V lost 1 base to trimming and J lost 0 bases; unmatched junction nucleotides: 9. This CDR3 comprises 18 residues. CDR1 and CDR2 (germline): SGHNT, YENEEA. The DNA of the CDR3 is TGTGCCAGCAGCTTAGGGACAGGGGAAGGGTATTCTAACTATGGCTACACCTTC. Its protein is CASSLGTGEGYSNYGYTF. The full variable domain, rest sourced from reference TRBV11-3 and TRBJ1-2, is EAGVVQSPRYKIIEKKQPVAFWCNPISGHNTLYWYLQNLGQGPELLIRYENEEAVDDSQLPKDRFSAERLKGVDSTLKIQPAELGDSAVYLCASSLGTGEGYSNYGYTFGSGTRLTVV.

The chain couples TRBV6-1 to TRBJ2-2, with D possibly matching TRBD1 (5 bases). V shed 6 bases and J shed 7 bases, with 15 bases lying between them. CDR1 is MNHNS, CDR2 SASEGT, per germline. This CDR3 has 14 amino acids. CDR3 amino acids: CASRLQGMGGELFF. CDR3 bases: TGTGCCAGCAGGCTTCAGGGAATGGGCGGGGAGCTGTTTTTT.

The gene calls are TRBV5-4 and TRBJ2-5, with 8 positions matching TRBD2. The CDR3 length is 15 residues. The germline gives CDR1 SGHNT, CDR2 YYREEE (reference sequence). The V segment lost 0 bases and the J segment 5 bases; nucleotides outside the gene matches: 6. The CDR3, as DNA: TGTGCCAGCAGCTTGGCCTCGGGGGGGGAGGAGACCCAGTACTTC. This sequence encodes CASSLASGGEETQYF.

This clone was seen once. V gene TRBV6-1 combines with J gene TRBJ1-5; D remains ambiguous. Germline V CDR1 and CDR2: MNHNS, SASEGT. The V end lost 5 bases, the J end lost 0 bases, and 11 bases lay between the germline ends. The CDR3 spans 15 residues. In DNA, the CDR3 is TGTGCCAGCAGTTCTCAACCGTATAGCAATCAGCCCCAGCATTTT. This gives the protein CASSSQPYSNQPQHF.

The chain uses TRBV19 and TRBJ1-1; D unclear. The CDR3 is made up of 15 amino acids. The ends were cut back, 6 bases at V and 0 bases at J, with 14 bases in the middle. CDR1 LNHDA and CDR2 SQIVND come from the germline V gene (reference sequence). The CDR3 sequence is CASSRIDGVNTEAFF. CDR3 in DNA: TGTGCCAGTAGCAGAATTGACGGGGTGAACACTGAAGCTTTCTTT.

The chain couples TRBV9 to TRBJ2-1; D unclear. This CDR3 region has 13 residues. Germline CDR1 reads SGDLS; CDR2 reads YYNGEE. V was trimmed by 2 bases and J by 5 bases, leaving 8 bases between them. CDR3 sequence reads: CASSVEVHNEQFF. CDR3 nucleotides: TGTGCCAGCAGCGTTGAAGTTCACAATGAGCAGTTCTTC.

CDR3: CASSSPPGHNTGELFF. The CDR3 coding sequence is TGTGCCAGCAGCTCGCCTCCGGGACACAACACCGGGGAGCTGTTTTTT. The chain uses TRBV11-2 and TRBJ2-2, with D perhaps matching TRBD1 (6 bases). The V end was cut by 4 bases, the J end by 2 bases, with 14 bases between. This CDR3 is built from 16 residues. Germline CDR1 and CDR2: SGHAT and FQNNGV.